The 21 T cell receptor beta chains reported below all come from one sample, sequenced in a study of blood T cell repertoires in COVID-19. The table came from immunoSEQ multiplex PCR; TCRdb's copy has only in-frame clones and leaves some out. The table includes 470,000 or so clones, approximately 83% detected once. Sample: peripheral blood. These receptor sequences come from a human donor in a cohort sampled during active COVID-19.

The V and J genes are TRBV5-8 and TRBJ2-5; TRBD1 is a possible D gene (5 bases). Germline CDR1 reads SGHTS; CDR2 reads YDEGEE. The CDR3 totals 13 residues. V lost 5 bases to trimming and J lost 2 bases, with 10 bases between them. Here the CDR3 reads CASRKAGQETQYF. CDR3 in DNA: TGTGCCAGCAGGAAGGCAGGGCAAGAGACCCAGTACTTC. Full variable domain (outside the CDR3, taken from reference TRBV5-8 and TRBJ2-5): EAGVTQSPTHLIKTRGQQATLRCSPISGHTSVYWYQQALGLGLQFLLWYDEGEERNRGNFPPRFSGRQFPNYSSELNVNALELEDSALYLCASRKAGQETQYFGPGTRLLVL.

The chain recombines TRBV6-6 with TRBJ2-1; 10 bases match TRBD2. The V and J ends lost 4 bases and 5 bases, in that order; junction bases with no gene match: 5. There are 15 residues in the CDR3. CDR1 and CDR2 from the germline V gene are MNHNY and SVGAGI (reference sequence). The CDR3 sequence is CASSSTGTSDNEQFF. As DNA, the CDR3 is TGTGCCAGCAGTTCCACCGGGACTAGCGACAATGAGCAGTTCTTC.

The gene calls are TRBV27 and TRBJ2-3; 7 bases are a match to TRBD1. From germline, CDR1 is MNHEY and CDR2 SMNVEV (reference sequence). There are 14 residues in the CDR3. With V trimmed by 6 bases and J by 0 bases, 3 bases remained unmatched. This CDR3 reads CASRRTGSTDTQYF. Written as DNA, the CDR3 is TGTGCCAGCAGGCGGACAGGCAGCACAGATACGCAGTATTTT.

The chain employs TRBV5-1 and TRBJ2-1; 8 nucleotides agree with TRBD2. Per germline, CDR1 SGHRS and CDR2 YFSETQ. This CDR3 is built from 16 residues. V trimming: 0 bases; J trimming: 4 bases; junction bases outside the gene matches: 6. CDR3 in amino acids: CASSLAIAGGYNEQFF. The CDR3 coding sequence is TGCGCCAGCAGCTTGGCAATCGCGGGGGGTTACAATGAGCAGTTCTTC.

The V gene is TRBV5-1, the J gene TRBJ2-2, with D tentatively TRBD2 (5 bases). The CDR3 has 15 residues. V lost 0 bases and J lost 6, with 12 bases in between. The germline CDR1 and CDR2 sequences are SGHRS and YFSETQ. This CDR3 reads CASSLGTSGSGELFF. CDR3 in DNA: TGCGCCAGCAGCTTGGGGACTTCGGGGTCCGGGGAGCTGTTTTTT. The full variable domain, its missing parts supplied by reference TRBV5-1 and TRBJ2-2, is KAGVTQTPRYLIKTRGQQVTLSCSPISGHRSVSWYQQTPGQGLQFLFEYFSETQRNKGNFPGRFSGRQFSNSRSEMNVSTLELGDSALYLCASSLGTSGSGELFFGEGSRLTVL.

This chain links TRBV25-1 with TRBJ2-5; TRBD1 matches at 8 bases. Germline trimming cut 4 bases from V and 3 bases from J; bases unmatched to any gene: 13. The CDR3 has 17 residues. Germline CDR1 MGHDK, CDR2 SYGVNS. CDR3 coding DNA: TGTGCCAGCAGTGCCCCCAGCTCCGGGACAGGAAAAGAGACCCAGTACTTC. Amino acids: CASSAPSSGTGKETQYF.

The chain joins TRBV7-3 to TRBJ1-2; D unclear. Trimming stripped 1 base from V and 6 bases from J, with 6 bases between. The germline CDR1 and CDR2 sequences are SGHTA and FQGTGA. This CDR3 has 12 amino acids. DNA of the CDR3: TGTGCCAGCAGCTTAATGAGCGATGGCTACACCTTC. Protein: CASSLMSDGYTF.

This chain joins TRBV29-1 and TRBJ2-5; D possibly corresponds to TRBD1 (6 bases). CDR1 SQVTM and CDR2 ANQGSEA come from the germline V gene. V was trimmed by 5 bases and J by 1 base, leaving 8 bases between them. The CDR3 runs 12 residues. In nucleotides, the CDR3 is TGCAGCGTTTACAGGGTCCAAGAGACCCAGTACTTC. Encoded protein: CSVYRVQETQYF. Full variable domain (outside the CDR3, taken from reference TRBV29-1 and TRBJ2-5): SAVISQKPSRDICQRGTSLTIQCQVDSQVTMMFWYRQQPGQSLTLIATANQGSEATYESGFVIDKFPISRPNLTFSTLTVSNMSPEDSSIYLCSVYRVQETQYFGPGTRLLVL.

The chain combines TRBV5-6 with TRBJ2-7; TRBD1 matches at 8 bases. CDR3 length equals 14 residues. The germline gives CDR1 SGHDT, CDR2 YYEEEE. Trimming at V came to 4 bases and at J to 2 bases, leaving 5 bases not matched to a gene. The CDR3 nucleotides read TGTGCCAGCAGCCCTAGGGACAGGCCCTACGAGCAGTACTTC. This translates into CASSPRDRPYEQYF. Full variable domain (outside the CDR3, taken from reference TRBV5-6 and TRBJ2-7): DAGVTQSPTHLIKTRGQQVTLRCSPKSGHDTVSWYQQALGQGPQFIFQYYEEEERQRGNFPDRFSGHQFPNYSSELNVNALLLGDSALYLCASSPRDRPYEQYFGPGTRLTVT.

In its sample, this clone was seen a few times. V is TRBV21-1 and J is TRBJ2-3; the tabulated D call, TRBD2, remains unverified against the DNA. TRBV21-1 is termed a pseudogene. This CDR3 is 16 amino acids long. CDR3 in amino acids: CASSKNTGGATDTQYF. The CDR3 nucleotides read TGTGCCAGCAGCAAAAATACGGGGGGGGCCACAGATACGCAGTATTTT.

The chain combines TRBV27 with TRBJ2-6; a weak D match, TRBD1 (6 bases). Trimming left V 5 bases short and J 4 bases short, with 15 bases between. The CDR3 is 16 residues long. CDR1 and CDR2 from the germline V gene are MNHEY and SMNVEV (reference sequence). CDR3 coding DNA: TGTGCCAGCAGTCCTGACAGGCTCACCGGGGCCAACGTCCTGACTTTC. This translates into CASSPDRLTGANVLTF.

J is TRBJ2-6 and V is TRBV30, with a tentative D call TRBD1 (6 bases). The CDR3 is 14 residues long. Trimming left V 7 bases short and J 4 bases short, with 14 bases between. CDR1 is GTSNPN and CDR2 is SVGIG in the germline V gene (reference sequence). The chain's CDR3 is CASYRVRGANVLTF. The CDR3 nucleotides read TGTGCCTCTTACAGGGTTCGAGGGGCCAACGTCCTGACTTTC.

This clone has a single count. The rearrangement links TRBV25-1 to TRBJ1-1; a possible D gene is TRBD1 (5 bases). CDR3 size: 14 residues. Germline CDR1 and CDR2: MGHDK and SYGVNS. V shed 2 bases and J shed 11 bases, with 18 bases lying between them. The CDR3 DNA reads as TGTGCCAGCAGTGAAATAGGGGCAGGGTTTGAGGCTTTCTTT. This sequence encodes CASSEIGAGFEAFF.

This clone was observed a few times. V usage is TRBV11-2 and J usage is TRBJ2-1, with 9 bases lining up with TRBD2. The germline CDR1 and CDR2 sequences are SGHAT and FQNNGV. The CDR3 runs to 17 residues. Trimming cost V 4 bases and J 2 bases; bases outside gene matches: 9. The chain's CDR3 is CASSSLRASGTYNEQFF. CDR3 sequence (DNA): TGTGCCAGCAGCTCCCTCAGGGCTAGCGGGACCTACAATGAGCAGTTCTTC.

This clone was picked up a small number of times. This chain links TRBV9 with TRBJ2-3; D perhaps matches TRBD2 (6 bases). The V end lost 0 bases, the J end lost 2 bases, and 13 bases lay between the germline ends. CDR3 length: 16 amino acids. The germline CDR1 and CDR2 sequences are SGDLS and YYNGEE. As DNA, the CDR3 is TGTGCCAGCAGCGTAGGATCTAGCGCCGTCACAGATACGCAGTATTTT. This translates into CASSVGSSAVTDTQYF.

The V gene is TRBV6-2 or TRBV6-3, the J gene TRBJ2-7; 8 bases are a match to TRBD2. The CDR3 spans 14 residues. Looked up from germline, CDR1 is MNHEY and CDR2 is SVGEGT. Trimming removed 6 bases from V and 3 bases from J; junction bases left unmatched: 7. The CDR3, as DNA: TGTGCCAGCAGCCGTACTAGCGGAGTCTACGAGCAGTACTTC. Translation gives CASSRTSGVYEQYF.

V and J are TRBV19 and TRBJ2-7; no reliable D call. The CDR3 covers 13 residues. The V end was cut by 5 bases, the J end by 2 bases, with 10 bases between. CDR1 and CDR2 (germline): LNHDA, SQIVND (reference sequence). Here the CDR3 DNA reads TGTGCCAGTAGTGCCCGGGTCGCCTACGAGCAGTACTTC. This encodes CASSARVAYEQYF. The full variable domain, with the rest looked up from reference TRBV19 and TRBJ2-7, is DGGITQSPKYLFRKEGQNVTLSCEQNLNHDAMYWYRQDPGQGLRLIYYSQIVNDFQKGDIAEGYSVSREKKESFPLTVTSAQKNPTAFYLCASSARVAYEQYFGPGTRLTVT.

The V gene is TRBV19, the J gene TRBJ1-2; D is unclear. The germline gives CDR1 LNHDA, CDR2 SQIVND (reference sequence). V gave up 5 bases and J gave up 7 bases, with 17 bases separating them. The CDR3 covers 14 residues. CDR3 DNA: TGTGCCAGTAGTCTACAAGGTCAGGCCTCTGGCTACACCTTC. Translation: CASSLQGQASGYTF.

The chain recombines TRBV9 with TRBJ1-1; 7 nucleotides line up with TRBD1. This CDR3 has 14 residues. CDR1 and CDR2 (germline): SGDLS, YYNGEE. The ends lost 1 base at V and 3 bases at J; junction bases unmatched: 3. The CDR3 region has the DNA TGTGCCAGCAGCGTAACGGACAGGCACACTGAAGCTTTCTTT. This codes for CASSVTDRHTEAFF.

This chain uses TRBV10-3 with TRBJ1-3; possible D gene TRBD1, 6 bases. The CDR3 sequence is 14 residues long. Trimming cost V 7 bases and J 4 bases, with 14 bases left between them. The germline CDR1 and CDR2 sequences are ENHRY and SYGVKD. The chain's CDR3 is CAIKGGQGGNTIYF. CDR3 bases: TGTGCCATCAAAGGCGGCCAGGGGGGAAACACCATATATTTT.

This clone was counted many times. The chain is built from TRBV19 and TRBJ2-1; TRBD2 matches 14 bases. Per germline, CDR1 LNHDA and CDR2 SQIVND (reference sequence). J was trimmed by 1 base and V by 3 bases; bases with no gene match: 2. The CDR3 contains 17 residues. The CDR3 spells CASSIGLAGGSYNEQFF. The DNA of the CDR3 is TGTGCCAGTAGTATTGGACTAGCGGGAGGTTCCTACAATGAGCAGTTCTTC.